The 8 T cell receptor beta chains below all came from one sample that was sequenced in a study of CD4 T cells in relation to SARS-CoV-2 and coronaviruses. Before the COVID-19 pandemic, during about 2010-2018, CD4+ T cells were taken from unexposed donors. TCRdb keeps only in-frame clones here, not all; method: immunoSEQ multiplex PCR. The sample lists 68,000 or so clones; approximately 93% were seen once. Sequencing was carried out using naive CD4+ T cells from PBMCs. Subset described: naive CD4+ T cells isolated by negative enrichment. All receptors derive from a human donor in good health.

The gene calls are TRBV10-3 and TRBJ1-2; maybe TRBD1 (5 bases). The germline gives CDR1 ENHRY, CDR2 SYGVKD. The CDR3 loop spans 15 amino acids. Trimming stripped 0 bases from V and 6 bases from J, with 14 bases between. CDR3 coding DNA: TGTGCCATCAGTGAGTCGAGAGCCAGGGATGATGGCTACACCTTC. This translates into CAISESRARDDGYTF.

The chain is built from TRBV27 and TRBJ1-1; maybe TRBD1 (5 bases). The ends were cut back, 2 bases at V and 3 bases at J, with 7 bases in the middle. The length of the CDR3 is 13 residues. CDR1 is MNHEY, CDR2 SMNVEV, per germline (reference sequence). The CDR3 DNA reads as TGTGCCAGCAGTTTAACCAGGGACACTGAAGCTTTCTTT. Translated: CASSLTRDTEAFF.

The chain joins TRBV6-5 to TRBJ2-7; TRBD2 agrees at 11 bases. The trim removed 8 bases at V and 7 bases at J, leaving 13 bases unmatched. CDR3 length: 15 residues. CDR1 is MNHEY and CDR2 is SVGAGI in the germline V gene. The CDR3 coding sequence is TGTGCCAGCGAGACATTAGCGGGGGGGCGAGATGAGCAGTACTTC. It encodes CASETLAGGRDEQYF.

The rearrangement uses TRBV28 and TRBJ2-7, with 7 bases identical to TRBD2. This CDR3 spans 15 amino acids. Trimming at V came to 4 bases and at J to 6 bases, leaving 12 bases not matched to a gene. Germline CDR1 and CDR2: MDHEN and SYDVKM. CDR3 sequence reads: CASSWGGALRSEQYF. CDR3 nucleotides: TGTGCCAGCAGTTGGGGAGGGGCCCTACGCTCCGAGCAGTACTTC.

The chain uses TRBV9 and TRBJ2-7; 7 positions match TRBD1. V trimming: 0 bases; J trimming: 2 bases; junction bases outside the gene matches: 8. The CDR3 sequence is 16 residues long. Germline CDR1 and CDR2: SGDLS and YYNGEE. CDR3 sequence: CASSVGGTDRTYEQYF. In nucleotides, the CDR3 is TGTGCCAGCAGCGTAGGAGGGACAGACCGAACCTACGAGCAGTACTTC.

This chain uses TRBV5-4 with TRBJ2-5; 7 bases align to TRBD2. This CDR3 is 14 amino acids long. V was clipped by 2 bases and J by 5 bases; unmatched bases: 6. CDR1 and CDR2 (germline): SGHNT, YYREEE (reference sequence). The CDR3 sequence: CASSLGGGGETQYF. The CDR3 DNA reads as TGTGCCAGCAGCTTAGGCGGGGGAGGGGAGACCCAGTACTTC.

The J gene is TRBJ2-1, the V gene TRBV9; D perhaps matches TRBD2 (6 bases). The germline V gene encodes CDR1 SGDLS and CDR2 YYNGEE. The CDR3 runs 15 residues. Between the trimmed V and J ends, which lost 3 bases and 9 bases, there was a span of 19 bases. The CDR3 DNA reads TGTGCCAGCAGCGAGACTAGTGGTGCGGTGGTTGAGCAGTTCTTC. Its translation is CASSETSGAVVEQFF.

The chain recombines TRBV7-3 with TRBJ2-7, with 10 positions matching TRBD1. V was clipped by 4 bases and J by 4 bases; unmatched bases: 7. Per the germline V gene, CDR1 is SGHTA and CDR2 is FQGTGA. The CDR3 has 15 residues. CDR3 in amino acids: CASSSDRGLGYEQYF. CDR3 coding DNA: TGTGCCAGCAGCTCAGACAGGGGGCTCGGGTACGAGCAGTACTTC.